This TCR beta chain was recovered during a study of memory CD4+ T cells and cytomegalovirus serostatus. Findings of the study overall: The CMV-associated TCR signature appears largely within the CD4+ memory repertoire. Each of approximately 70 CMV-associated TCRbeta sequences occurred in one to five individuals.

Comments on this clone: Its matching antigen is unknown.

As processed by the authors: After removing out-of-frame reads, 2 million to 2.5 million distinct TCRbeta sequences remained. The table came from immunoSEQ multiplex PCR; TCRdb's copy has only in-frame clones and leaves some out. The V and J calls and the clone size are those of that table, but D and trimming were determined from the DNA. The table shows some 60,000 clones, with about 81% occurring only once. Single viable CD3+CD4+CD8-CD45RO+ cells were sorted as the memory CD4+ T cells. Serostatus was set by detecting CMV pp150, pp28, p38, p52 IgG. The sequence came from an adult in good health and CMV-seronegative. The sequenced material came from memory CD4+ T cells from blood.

The CDR3, as DNA: TGTGCCAGCAGCTACACGGGGGGCAAAGGTACGCAGTATTTT. Amino acid sequence: CASSYTGGKGTQYF. This chain joins TRBV7-9 and TRBJ2-3, with TRBD2 as a possible D gene (7 bases). The ends were cut back, 4 bases at V and 8 bases at J, with 16 bases in the middle. This CDR3 is built from 14 residues. The germline gives CDR1 SEHNR, CDR2 FQNEAQ (reference sequence).